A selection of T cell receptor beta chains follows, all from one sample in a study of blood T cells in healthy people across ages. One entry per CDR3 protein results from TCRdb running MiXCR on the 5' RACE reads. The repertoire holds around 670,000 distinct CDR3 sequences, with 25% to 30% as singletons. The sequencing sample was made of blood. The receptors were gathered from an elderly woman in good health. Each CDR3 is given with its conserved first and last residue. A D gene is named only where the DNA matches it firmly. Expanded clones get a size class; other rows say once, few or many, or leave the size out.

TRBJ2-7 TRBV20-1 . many TGCAGTGCTAGTGGGGAAAGGGGTGGGAGGGGGACCTACGAGCAGTACTTC CSASGERGGRGTYEQYF
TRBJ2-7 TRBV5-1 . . TGCGCCAGCAGCTTGGGACAGTCTATCTCCTACGAGCAGTACTTC CASSLGQSISYEQYF
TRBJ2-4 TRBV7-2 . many TGTGCCAGCAGCTTAGATTGGGCAGCGTTAGCCAAAAACATTCAGTACTTC CASSLDWAALAKNIQYF
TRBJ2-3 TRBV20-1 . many TGCAGTGCTAGTGGCGGGGGCATCACAGATACGCAGTATTTT CSASGGGITDTQYF
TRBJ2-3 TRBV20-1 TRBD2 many TGCAGTGCTAGAGGAAGCGGGGGCCCAGATACGCAGTATTTT CSARGSGGPDTQYF
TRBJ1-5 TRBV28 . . TGTGCCAGCGTCGGCAGGGGCAGGAGCAATCAGCCCCAGCATTTT CASVGRGRSNQPQHF
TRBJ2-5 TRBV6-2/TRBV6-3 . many TGTGCCAGCAGTTACGCAACAGCCTTCCAAGAGACCCAGTACTTC CASSYATAFQETQYF
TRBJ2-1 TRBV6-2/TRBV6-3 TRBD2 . TGTGCCAGCAGTTACTCGATATCAGCGGGGGTAAACAATGAGCAGTTCTTC CASSYSISAGVNNEQFF
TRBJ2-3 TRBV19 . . TGTGCCAGTAGCCGAGGACGGGGGGCTGGAGATACGCAGTATTTT CASSRGRGAGDTQYF
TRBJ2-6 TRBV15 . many TGTGCCACCAGCAGAGCGGGTGGCCTCGGGGCCAACGTCCTGACTTTC CATSRAGGLGANVLTF
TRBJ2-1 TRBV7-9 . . TGTACCAGCAGCGGTGGGACACCCCTTTCCTCCTACAATGAGCAGTTCTTC CTSSGGTPLSSYNEQFF
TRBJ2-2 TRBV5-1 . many TGCGCCAGCAGCTTGCGGACCTGGGACACCGGGGAGCTGTTTTTT CASSLRTWDTGELFF
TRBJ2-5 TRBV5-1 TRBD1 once TGCGCCAGCCGGGACAGGGGGTTGGAGACCCAGTACTTC CASRDRGLETQYF
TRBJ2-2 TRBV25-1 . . TGTGCCAGCAGTGAAGGGTTGGGGGCCCTTAACACCGGGGAGCTGTTTTTT CASSEGLGALNTGELFF
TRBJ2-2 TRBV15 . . TGTGCCACCAGCAGAGCCCAGGACCAGAGGAACACCGGGGAGCTGTTTTTT CATSRAQDQRNTGELFF
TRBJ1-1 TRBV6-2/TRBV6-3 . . TGTGCCAGCAGTTACTCGCCCCAGAAAGTTGGGAACACTGAAGCTTTCTTT CASSYSPQKVGNTEAFF
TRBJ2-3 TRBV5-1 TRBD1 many TGCGCCAGCAGCTCCCTGGGACAGGGCAGCACAGATACGCAGTATTTT CASSSLGQGSTDTQYF
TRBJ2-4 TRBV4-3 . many TGCGCCAGCAGCCAAGAGGGCCCGGGGAGAGCCAAAAACATTCAGTACTTC CASSQEGPGRAKNIQYF
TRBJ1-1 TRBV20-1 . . TGCAGTGTAACAAGGGGAAACACTGAAGCTTTCTTT CSVTRGNTEAFF
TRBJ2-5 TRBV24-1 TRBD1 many TGTGCCACCACCGGGACAGGGCGGGGAGAGACCCAGTACTTC CATTGTGRGETQYF
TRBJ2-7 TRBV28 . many TGTGCCAGCAGACCCGAACCGGGACGGCTCCTGACCTACGAGCAGTACTTC CASRPEPGRLLTYEQYF
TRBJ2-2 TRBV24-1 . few TGTGCCGCACAGGGGAGGCGGAACACCGGGGAGCTGTTTTTT CAAQGRRNTGELFF
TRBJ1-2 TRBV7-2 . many TGTGCCAGCAGCTTAGAGAGTGAGGGACGGCTTTACTATGGCTACACCTTC CASSLESEGRLYYGYTF
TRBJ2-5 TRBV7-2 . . TGTGCCAGCAGCTTCGGGCTAGCGGAGACCCAGTACTTC CASSFGLAETQYF
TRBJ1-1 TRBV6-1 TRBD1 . TGTGCCAGCAGTAGACAGACAGGGGGCAACACTGAAGCTTTCTTT CASSRQTGGNTEAFF
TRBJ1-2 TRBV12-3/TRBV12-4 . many TGTGCCAGCAGCTCCACATCGGGCTACACCTTC CASSSTSGYTF
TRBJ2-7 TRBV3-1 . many TGTGCCAGCAGCCGGGGCAGTGGTTACGAGCAGTACTTC CASSRGSGYEQYF
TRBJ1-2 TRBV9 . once TGTGCCAGCAGCAGAGACAATACCTATGGCTACACCTTC CASSRDNTYGYTF
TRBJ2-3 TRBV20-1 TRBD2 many TGCAGTGCTAGGTCCTTTAGCGGGGGTAACACAGATACGCAGTATTTT CSARSFSGGNTDTQYF
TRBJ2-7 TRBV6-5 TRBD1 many TGTGCCAGCAGCCCGGACAGGGTAAGCGAGCAGTACTTC CASSPDRVSEQYF
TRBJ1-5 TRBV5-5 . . TGTGCCAGCAGCTTGGCCTTCTGGGGGGACAATCAGCCCCAGCATTTT CASSLAFWGDNQPQHF
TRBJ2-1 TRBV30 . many TGTGCCTGGAGCGCCTCCCCCACTAGGGCCAATGAGCAGTTCTTC CAWSASPTRANEQFF
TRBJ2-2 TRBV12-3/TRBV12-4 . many TGTGCCAGCAGTTTAGAACTAGCACCGCACAACACCGGGGAGCTGTTTTTT CASSLELAPHNTGELFF
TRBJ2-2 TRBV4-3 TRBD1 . TGCGCCAGCAGCCAAGAGGGAGGGACAGGGGGCACCGGGGAGCTGTTTTTT CASSQEGGTGGTGELFF
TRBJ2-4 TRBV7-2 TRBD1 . TGTGCCAGCAGCTCGCGACAGGGGGGAAATAGGAACATTCGGTACTTC CASSSRQGGNRNIRYF
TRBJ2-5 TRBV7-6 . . TGTGCCAGCAGCGTAGAAACAGGGTACCAAGAGACCCAGTACTTC CASSVETGYQETQYF
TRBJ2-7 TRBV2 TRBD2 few TGTGCCAGCAGTCCCGGGACTAGCGGGGTCCCAGCCTACGAGCAGTACTTC CASSPGTSGVPAYEQYF
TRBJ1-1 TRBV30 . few TGTGCCTGGAGTTCCGGGGAGAGGACTGAAGCTTTCTTT CAWSSGERTEAFF
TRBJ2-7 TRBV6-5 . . TGTGCCAGCAGAACAGTGAGCTCCTACAATGAGCAGTACTTC CASRTVSSYNEQYF
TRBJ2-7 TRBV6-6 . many TGTGCCAGCAGTTACCGAAGACACGAGCAGTACTTC CASSYRRHEQYF
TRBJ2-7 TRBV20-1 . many TGCAGTGCCGCCAGTGGACAGCTTGGCGAGCAGTACTTC CSAASGQLGEQYF
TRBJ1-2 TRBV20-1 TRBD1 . TGCAGTGCACAGGGGGGACTCGCCTATGGCTACACCTTC CSAQGGLAYGYTF
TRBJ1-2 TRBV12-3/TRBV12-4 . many TGTGCCAGCAGTTCGAGCTCGTATGGCTACACCTTC CASSSSSYGYTF
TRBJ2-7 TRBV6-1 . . TGTGCCAGCAGTGATTATCCCACTAGATCCGAGCAGTACTTC CASSDYPTRSEQYF
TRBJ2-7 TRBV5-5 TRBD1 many TGTGCCAGCAGCTATGACCTGGGACAGAATTCCTTCGGGCAGTACTTC CASSYDLGQNSFGQYF
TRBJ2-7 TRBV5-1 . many TGCGCCAGCAGCTCCACGACAGGATCCTACGAGCAGTACTTC CASSSTTGSYEQYF
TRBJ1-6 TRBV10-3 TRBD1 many TGTGCCAGCGGGACAGGGAGTTCACCCCTCCACTTT CASGTGSSPLHF
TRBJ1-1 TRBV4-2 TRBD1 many TGTGCCAGCAGCCAACTCCCGACAGGGTTGTACACTGAAGCTTTCTTT CASSQLPTGLYTEAFF
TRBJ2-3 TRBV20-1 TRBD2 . TGCAGTGCTCCAAACACCCTTTCGACTAGCGGGGCCGCCTTAGATACGCAGTATTTT CSAPNTLSTSGAALDTQYF
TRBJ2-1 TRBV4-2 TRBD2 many TGTGCCAGCAGCCGGGAGGGTAGCGGGGGGGCCTACAATGAGCAGTTCTTC CASSREGSGGAYNEQFF
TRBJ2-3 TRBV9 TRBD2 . TGTGCCAGCAGTCGGGGGGTCGTCTCAGATACGCAGTATTTT CASSRGVVSDTQYF
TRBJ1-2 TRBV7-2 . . TGTGCCAGCAGCTTAGCACGGACGGGGGTCTATGGCTACACCTTC CASSLARTGVYGYTF
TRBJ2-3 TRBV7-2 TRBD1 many TGTGCCAGCAGCTTCGCCCGAACAGGGGGGTCAGATACGCAGTATTTT CASSFARTGGSDTQYF
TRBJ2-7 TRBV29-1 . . TGCAGCGTTGAGGCTCAGACCTACGAGCAGTACTTC CSVEAQTYEQYF
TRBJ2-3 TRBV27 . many TGTGCCAGCAGTTCCCAGTTGTTGGGGACAGATACGCAGTATTTT CASSSQLLGTDTQYF
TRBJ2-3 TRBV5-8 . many TGTGCCAGCAGCGTAGGAGGCTATACGCAGTATTTT CASSVGGYTQYF
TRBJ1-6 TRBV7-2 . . TGTGCCAGCAGCCCCAGGCCGGCAGATAATTCACCCCTCCACTTT CASSPRPADNSPLHF
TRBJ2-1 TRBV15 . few TGTGCCACCAGCTTACTGGGGGGGGCCAATGAGCAGTTCTTC CATSLLGGANEQFF
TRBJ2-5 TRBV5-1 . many TGCGCCAGCAGCTTGTGGGCGGTTTCAGAGACCCAGTACTTC CASSLWAVSETQYF
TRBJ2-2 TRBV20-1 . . TGCAGTGCAGATACGGGACTCGCCGGGGAGCTGTTTTTT CSADTGLAGELFF